These T cell receptor beta chains were read from a single sample in a study of T cells in Graves' hyperthyroidism and ophthalmopathy. From the multiplex PCR reads, TCRdb called clonotypes with MiXCR, one entry per CDR3 protein. The sample includes hundreds of thousands of distinct CDR3 sequences, roughly a third of them seen just once. Sequencing was carried out using blood. The receptor set was obtained from a woman aged 40 to 50 with Graves' hyperthyroidism. Each CDR3 is given with its conserved first and last residue. Fields, in order: CDR3 DNA, CDR3 protein, clone size, V gene, J gene, D gene. D genes are given only for firm matches. Rows give clone size only sometimes, using once, few, many, or a class for an expanded clone.

TGTGCCAGCAACCCGGGACAGGCTTATAATTCACCCCTCCACTTT	CASNPGQAYNSPLHF	many	TRBV11-2	TRBJ1-6	TRBD1
TGTGTCAGCAGCTTAGAACCGGGGGATAGATTCTATGGCTACACCTTC	CVSSLEPGDRFYGYTF	-	TRBV7-9	TRBJ1-2	-
TGTGCCAGCAGTTTAGGGGAATATAACTATGGCTACACCTTC	CASSLGEYNYGYTF	-	TRBV25-1	TRBJ1-2	-
TGTGCCAGCAGTTTAAATGGCCGACCCTATGGCTACACCTTC	CASSLNGRPYGYTF	-	TRBV28	TRBJ1-2	-
TGTGCCAGCAGTTCCCTTGGAGCCCTCTCCTACGAGCAGTACTTC	CASSSLGALSYEQYF	-	TRBV12-3/TRBV12-4	TRBJ2-7	-
TGTGCCAGCAGCTTAGTACAGGGAGCTAACTATGGCTACACCTTC	CASSLVQGANYGYTF	many	TRBV7-8	TRBJ1-2	-
TGTGCCAGCAGCTTAGCACCGGACAGTTTCGGAAACACCATATATTTT	CASSLAPDSFGNTIYF	-	TRBV7-2	TRBJ1-3	-
TGCGCCAGCAGCTTGGTCGAGACAGGGAACTATGGCTACACCTTC	CASSLVETGNYGYTF	many	TRBV5-1	TRBJ1-2	TRBD1
TGCGCCAGCAGCCCCGGTTGGGGCGGGAGCACTGAAGCTTTCTTT	CASSPGWGGSTEAFF	many	TRBV5-1	TRBJ1-1	-
TGCGCCAGCAGCCAAAACTGGGTGCAGCCCCAGCATTTT	CASSQNWVQPQHF	-	TRBV4-1	TRBJ1-5	-
TGTGCCAGCAGCTTGGTGACAGGGGACACCGGGGAGCTGTTTTTT	CASSLVTGDTGELFF	once	TRBV5-1	TRBJ2-2	TRBD1
TGCGCCAGCAGCTTGAAGGACCCAGAGACCCAGTACTTC	CASSLKDPETQYF	few	TRBV5-1	TRBJ2-5	-
TGCGCCAGCAGCCAAGATCTCCTCGTAACAGGGGGAGATTCACCCCTCCACTTT	CASSQDLLVTGGDSPLHF	-	TRBV4-3	TRBJ1-6	TRBD1
TGTGCCAGCAGTGACCCATGGGCTAGCGGGAACACTGAAGCTTTCTTT	CASSDPWASGNTEAFF	-	TRBV2	TRBJ1-1	-
TGTGCCAGCCATTCCGTAGCCGGGGAAAGCCTAGCGGGTACCTACGAGCAGTACTTC	CASHSVAGESLAGTYEQYF	-	TRBV7-2	TRBJ2-7	TRBD2
TGTGCCAGCAGCGTAGGCGGAGGGGACGAGCAGTGCTTC	CASSVGGGDEQCF	-	TRBV9	TRBJ2-7	-
TGTGCCAGCGCTTCGACTTCGGGCCTCTATGGCTACACCTTC	CASASTSGLYGYTF	-	TRBV2	TRBJ1-2	-
TGTGCCAGCAGCCTGGGACCCAAGGGCTATGGCTACACCTTC	CASSLGPKGYGYTF	few	TRBV7-9	TRBJ1-2	-
TGTGCCACCAGTGGGCAGGGCCCCGATCAGCCCCAGCATTTT	CATSGQGPDQPQHF	-	TRBV24-1	TRBJ1-5	-
TGCGCCAGCAGCCAAGATATGGACAGAAACTCACCCCTCCACTTT	CASSQDMDRNSPLHF	few	TRBV4-3	TRBJ1-6	-
TGTGCCACCAGCAGAGATCGTGGGCGTGATAGCAATCAGCCCCAGCATTTT	CATSRDRGRDSNQPQHF	many	TRBV15	TRBJ1-5	-
TGTGCCAGCAGTTTTTCAGGGGCTGGTGGCTACACCTTC	CASSFSGAGGYTF	-	TRBV28	TRBJ1-2	-
TGTGCCAGCAGCTTGAGGGATGCATGGAAGCAGTACTTC	CASSLRDAWKQYF	-	TRBV5-6	TRBJ2-7	-
TGTGCCAGCAGCACGGGTGTTTGGGGGGGCGGGGAGCTGTTTTTT	CASSTGVWGGGELFF	-	TRBV12-3/TRBV12-4	TRBJ2-2	TRBD2
TGTGCCCCGGGACAGGGGTTTAATGGCTACACCTTC	CAPGQGFNGYTF	-	TRBV24-1	TRBJ1-2	TRBD1
TGTGCCAGCAGCTTAACGCGTTCGGGGGGTGGCTATGGCTACACCTTC	CASSLTRSGGGYGYTF	many	TRBV7-3	TRBJ1-2	-
TGCAGTGCTAGTCCTGAGTATAATTCACCCCTCCACTTT	CSASPEYNSPLHF	few	TRBV20-1	TRBJ1-6	-
TGTGCCAGCAGCGCTCGCTCCTACAATGAGCAGTTCTTC	CASSARSYNEQFF	-	TRBV7-2	TRBJ2-1	-
TGTGCCAGCAGTTACGGGGCAGGGCCCACCGGGGAGCTGTTTTTT	CASSYGAGPTGELFF	-	TRBV12-3/TRBV12-4	TRBJ2-2	-
TGTGCCAGCAGCTTACCCAACGATAGGACAGTCTATGGCTACACCTTC	CASSLPNDRTVYGYTF	few	TRBV7-9	TRBJ1-2	-
TGTGCCAGCAGCCCTCATAACTATGGCTACACCTTC	CASSPHNYGYTF	many	TRBV6-5	TRBJ1-2	-
TGTGCCAGCAGCCAGGGACAGGGTGAGCAGTTCTTC	CASSQGQGEQFF	-	TRBV7-2	TRBJ2-1	TRBD1
TGCAGTGCTAGAGATCGTAATCAAGAGACCCAGTACTTC	CSARDRNQETQYF	many	TRBV20-1	TRBJ2-5	-
TGCGCCAGCAGCCAAGGGTGGCGGACAGGGCTACACGAGCAGTACTTC	CASSQGWRTGLHEQYF	few	TRBV4-1	TRBJ2-7	TRBD1
TGTGCCAGTAGGCCGGGACAGGGCGGCCACGAGCAGTACTTC	CASRPGQGGHEQYF	once	TRBV19	TRBJ2-7	TRBD1
TGTGCCAGCAGCTTGGAGGCTAGCGGGACTGGTGAGCAGTACTTC	CASSLEASGTGEQYF	-	TRBV5-6	TRBJ2-7	TRBD2
TGTGCCAGCAGCCTCGGGGGGGTTGAGAGCAATCAGCCCCAGCATTTT	CASSLGGVESNQPQHF	-	TRBV5-6	TRBJ1-5	-
TGCAGTGCTAGCCGACAGGGAGGGGGTATTAGCAATCAGCCCCAGCATTTT	CSASRQGGGISNQPQHF	few	TRBV20-1	TRBJ1-5	TRBD1
TGCAGTGCCTCCGGCCCAGGGGGCGGCTATGGCTACACCTTC	CSASGPGGGYGYTF	many	TRBV20-1	TRBJ1-2	TRBD1
TGTGCCACCAGCAGTCCCACTTTCCGGGACAGGGGGTATTCACCCCTCCACTTT	CATSSPTFRDRGYSPLHF	once	TRBV15	TRBJ1-6	TRBD1
TGCAGCGTTGATCGCAGGGGAAGCCTCAATGAGCCGTCCTTC	CSVDRRGSLNEPSF	-	TRBV29-1	TRBJ2-1	-
TGCGCCAGCACCCTCGAACAAAACACTGAAGCTTTCTTT	CASTLEQNTEAFF	many	TRBV10-2	TRBJ1-1	-
TGCAGCGTCACCCAGGGGGCAGACACTGAAGCTTTCTTT	CSVTQGADTEAFF	many	TRBV29-1	TRBJ1-1	TRBD1
TGTGCCCGACCACAGGGGAAAGAGAACTATGGCTACACCTTC	CARPQGKENYGYTF	many	TRBV7-9	TRBJ1-2	TRBD1
TGTGCCAGCAGCTCACTATCACAACCTGTGCCCCAGTACTTC	CASSSLSQPVPQYF	many	TRBV7-9	TRBJ2-5	-
TGCGCCAGCAGCCAAGATACCGTGGGCTACTATGGCTACACCTTC	CASSQDTVGYYGYTF	many	TRBV4-3	TRBJ1-2	-
TGTGCCAGTAGTATAGATGACTACACTGAAGCTTTCTTT	CASSIDDYTEAFF	once	TRBV19	TRBJ1-1	-
TGCGCCAGCAGCCAATCAGGGGGCGCGGTCAATCAGCCCCAGCATTTT	CASSQSGGAVNQPQHF	few	TRBV4-1	TRBJ1-5	TRBD1
TGTGCCAGCAGCTTGTACGAAAATGAAAAACTGTTTTTT	CASSLYENEKLFF	many	TRBV7-2	TRBJ1-4	-
TGTGCCAGCAGTCCTTGGGACAGGGTGGGCACTGAAGCTTTCTTT	CASSPWDRVGTEAFF	-	TRBV6-5	TRBJ1-1	TRBD1
TGCGCCAGCAGCGAACCCGGGCCCGAGACTGAAGCTTTCTTT	CASSEPGPETEAFF	many	TRBV5-1	TRBJ1-1	-
TGTGCCACCAGTGAAAAGGGGGGCACTGAAGCTTTCTTT	CATSEKGGTEAFF	-	TRBV24-1	TRBJ1-1	-
TGTGCCAGCAGCCCTAGCGGGGATATTGCCTACGAGCAGTACTTC	CASSPSGDIAYEQYF	few	TRBV7-2	TRBJ2-7	TRBD2
TGTGCCACCAGCAGGGCCCGGGACAGGGGCGGCGAGCAGTACTTC	CATSRARDRGGEQYF	-	TRBV15	TRBJ2-7	TRBD1